Below are 13 T cell receptor beta chains sequenced from a single sample in a study of T cell changes during pregnancy in multiple sclerosis. Libraries were prepared by immunoSEQ multiplex PCR; TCRdb keeps only in-frame clonotypes and omits some of them. The sample shows 78,000 or so clones, around 90% of them seen only once. This material consisted of peripheral blood, taken before pregnancy. The receptors shown here come from a female donor with multiple sclerosis, enrolled in a pregnancy study.

The genes are TRBV6-5 and TRBJ2-3; 10 nucleotides align to TRBD1. Germline CDR1 MNHEY, CDR2 SVGAGI. CDR3 size: 16 residues. Trimming cost V 2 bases and J 6 bases; bases outside gene matches: 8. The CDR3 protein is CASSYARDRGGDTQYF. CDR3 DNA: TGTGCCAGCAGTTACGCCCGGGACAGGGGTGGGGATACGCAGTATTTT.

This clone was observed a few times. The chain couples TRBV27 to TRBJ1-1, with 7 bases that match TRBD1. Germline V gene sequence: CDR1 MNHEY, CDR2 SMNVEV (reference sequence). There are 16 residues in the CDR3. The J segment lost 3 bases and the V segment lost 3 bases, leaving 10 bases of the junction unmatched. CDR3 sequence: CASSLWAGGRDTEAFF. In nucleotides, the CDR3 is TGTGCCAGCAGTTTGTGGGCAGGGGGAAGGGACACTGAAGCTTTCTTT.

This clone came up once. The genes are TRBV18 and TRBJ2-7; 7 bases align to TRBD2. Trimming removed 0 bases from V and 2 bases from J; junction bases left unmatched: 10. Per germline, CDR1 KGHSH and CDR2 LQKENI. The CDR3 totals 17 residues. The CDR3 bases are TGTGCCAGCTCACCACCGATTGGGAGGGCCAAACCCTACGAGCAGTACTTC. Protein product: CASSPPIGRAKPYEQYF. Variable domain in full (rest from reference TRBV18 and TRBJ2-7): NAGVMQNPRHLVRRRGQEARLRCSPMKGHSHVYWYRQLPEEGLKFMVYLQKENIIDESGMPKERFSAEFPKEGPSILRIQQVVRGDSAAYFCASSPPIGRAKPYEQYFGPGTRLTVT.

The chain joins TRBV6-1 to TRBJ2-2, with 7 bases matching TRBD2. CDR1 is MNHNS and CDR2 is SASEGT in the germline V gene. The CDR3 covers 14 residues. V gave up 10 bases and J gave up 3 bases; unmatched junction bases: 8. CDR3 nucleotides: TGTGCCATCAGCGGGGCGGGGTACACCGGGGAGCTGTTTTTT. Its translation is CAISGAGYTGELFF.

This chain connects TRBV7-9 to TRBJ2-5; 9 bases line up with TRBD1. This CDR3 is 14 amino acids long. Losses at the gene ends were 4 bases for V and 5 bases for J; bases not matched to a gene: 5. Germline assignment: CDR1 SEHNR and CDR2 FQNEAQ (reference sequence). The CDR3 sequence is CASSSDRGMETQYF. In DNA form, the CDR3 reads TGTGCCAGCAGCTCCGACAGGGGGATGGAGACCCAGTACTTC. Supplemented by reference TRBV7-9 and TRBJ2-5, the full variable domain reads DTGVSQNPRHKITKRGQNVTFRCDPISEHNRLYWYRQTLGQGPEFLTYFQNEAQLEKSRLLSDRFSAERPKGSFSTLEIQRTEQGDSAMYLCASSSDRGMETQYFGPGTRLLVL.

V gene TRBV2 combines with J gene TRBJ1-4, with a possible D match to TRBD1 (5 bases). The CDR3 totals 15 residues. V was trimmed by 1 base and J by 4 bases, leaving 10 bases between them. Germline CDR1 SNHLY, CDR2 FYNNEI. The CDR3 loop reads CASSEGGGFNEKLFF. DNA of the CDR3: TGTGCCAGCAGTGAAGGCGGGGGATTTAATGAAAAACTGTTTTTT.

This chain connects TRBV6-1 to TRBJ1-3, with D perhaps matching TRBD1 (5 bases). Trimming cost V 2 bases and J 6 bases, with 17 bases left between them. The germline V gene encodes CDR1 MNHNS and CDR2 SASEGT. The CDR3 contains 16 residues. CDR3 coding DNA: TGTGCCAGCAGTGAACCCGTTCGGCAGGGTGCAAACACCATATATTTT. Translation gives CASSEPVRQGANTIYF.

V and J are TRBV10-3 and TRBJ2-7; 7 nucleotides align to TRBD1. V dropped 6 bases and J dropped 5; count of bases not matched to a gene: 7. The CDR3 contains 13 residues. Germline V lookup: CDR1 ENHRY, CDR2 SYGVKD. CDR3 amino acids: CAISGTAVHEQYF. DNA of the CDR3: TGTGCCATCAGCGGGACAGCTGTCCACGAGCAGTACTTC.

The chain is built from TRBV6-1 and TRBJ2-3; the match to TRBD2 covers 8 bases. J lost 0 bases, V lost 2 bases, and 7 bases had no gene match. Germline lookup yields CDR1 MNHNS and CDR2 SASEGT. The CDR3 extends over 17 amino acids. CDR3: CASSEISLAVSTDTQYF. The CDR3 region has the DNA TGTGCCAGCAGTGAAATCTCACTAGCGGTAAGCACAGATACGCAGTATTTT.

The chain uses TRBV7-9 and TRBJ2-7, with TRBD1 as a possible D gene (5 bases). The germline V gene encodes CDR1 SEHNR and CDR2 FQNEAQ (reference sequence). This CDR3 is 17 amino acids long. V lost 3 bases, J lost 7 bases, and 25 bases lay in between. As DNA, the CDR3 is TGTGCCAGCAGCTTTGAGGTGTGGGGCGGTCCCCCGATGGAGCAGTACTTC. Encoded protein: CASSFEVWGGPPMEQYF.

J is TRBJ2-3 and V is TRBV21-1; the listed D gene, TRBD2, was not tested against the DNA. TRBV21-1 has pseudogene status. This CDR3 is 15 amino acids long. The DNA for the CDR3 is TGTGCCAGCAGCAAACCTCGGGACTTGACAGATACGCAGTATTTT. Its protein is CASSKPRDLTDTQYF.

The CDR3 is CASTETGGGSPLHF. The DNA of the CDR3 is TGTGCCAGCACCGAGACAGGGGGAGGTTCACCCCTCCACTTT. V gene TRBV6-4 combines with J gene TRBJ1-6; 9 bases match TRBD1. CDR1 is MRHNA, CDR2 SNTAGT, per germline. Trimming at V came to 7 bases and at J to 9 bases, leaving 7 bases not matched to a gene. CDR3 length equals 14 residues.

The chain links TRBV5-6 to TRBJ1-6, with 7 bases identical to TRBD1. V was clipped by 4 bases and J by 8 bases; unmatched bases: 6. Per germline, CDR1 SGHDT and CDR2 YYEEEE. The CDR3 has 14 residues. CDR3: CASSAPGGHSPLHF. The CDR3, as DNA: TGTGCCAGCAGCGCCCCAGGGGGGCATTCACCCCTCCACTTT. The full variable domain, rest sourced from reference TRBV5-6 and TRBJ1-6, is DAGVTQSPTHLIKTRGQQVTLRCSPKSGHDTVSWYQQALGQGPQFIFQYYEEEERQRGNFPDRFSGHQFPNYSSELNVNALLLGDSALYLCASSAPGGHSPLHFGNGTRLTVT.